Listed here are 24 T cell receptor beta chains from one sample, sequenced in a study of T cell responses to AZD1222 COVID-19 vaccine. TCRdb's copy holds only in-frame clones and misses some; the assay was immunoSEQ multiplex PCR. The sample carries under 170,000 clones, 85% to 95% recorded once. The material sequenced was peripheral blood, taken on day 0 of AZD1222 vaccination. All receptors derive from an adult in good health.

This clone was recorded only once. The J gene is TRBJ1-4, the V gene TRBV7-9; no definite D call. Trimming cost V 6 bases and J 8 bases, with 10 bases left between them. The CDR3 is made up of 12 amino acids. The germline V gene has CDR1 SEHNR and CDR2 FQNEAQ (reference sequence). The CDR3 DNA reads as TGTGCCAGCAGTCCATATGGGGAAAAACTGTTTTTT. Amino acids: CASSPYGEKLFF.

The V gene is TRBV18, the J gene TRBJ1-1, with 9 positions matching TRBD1. The CDR3 runs 13 residues. V was clipped by 7 bases and J by 4 bases; unmatched bases: 4. The germline V gene encodes CDR1 KGHSH and CDR2 LQKENI. The CDR3 loop reads CASLQGASTEAFF. CDR3 coding DNA: TGTGCCAGCTTACAGGGGGCTTCCACTGAAGCTTTCTTT.

The J gene is TRBJ2-2, the V gene TRBV2, with 9 bases matching TRBD1. V lost 4 bases, J lost 6 bases, and 0 bases stayed unmatched. Germline values: CDR1 SNHLY, CDR2 FYNNEI. This CDR3 has 13 amino acids. CDR3 amino acids: CASSGQGAGELFF. The CDR3 nucleotides are TGTGCCAGCAGTGGACAGGGGGCCGGGGAGCTGTTTTTT.

This sequence joins TRBV30 and TRBJ1-4; possibly TRBD1 for D (5 bases). The germline gives CDR1 GTSNPN, CDR2 SVGIG (reference sequence). The V end was cut by 1 base, the J end by 3 bases, with 15 bases between. There are 16 residues in the CDR3. DNA for the CDR3: TGTGCCTGGAGTGCTGGGACCCTATCAGCTAATGAAAAACTGTTTTTT. Protein: CAWSAGTLSANEKLFF.

In DNA form, the CDR3 reads TGCGCCAGCAGCCAAGATTTAGGGGAGAGAAAACTGTTTTTT. It encodes CASSQDLGERKLFF. This chain joins TRBV4-1 and TRBJ1-4; D may be TRBD1 (5 bases). CDR3 length: 14 residues. Trimming shortened V by 0 bases and J by 10 bases, and 12 bases separated the two germline ends. CDR1 is MGHRA and CDR2 is YSYEKL in the germline V gene.

The rearrangement uses TRBV6-5 and TRBJ1-6; possibly TRBD1 for D (6 bases). The germline V gene has CDR1 MNHEY and CDR2 SVGAGI. V lost 8 bases to trimming and J lost 7 bases, with 12 bases between them. The CDR3 loop spans 13 amino acids. CDR3 region: CASGGRGNSPLHF. The CDR3 nucleotides are TGTGCCAGCGGGGGTAGGGGGAATTCACCCCTCCACTTT.

The V call is TRBV19, the J call TRBJ2-5; D uncertain. The length of the CDR3 is 14 residues. CDR1 is LNHDA, CDR2 SQIVND, per germline (reference sequence). The ends were cut back, 5 bases at V and 4 bases at J, with 14 bases in the middle. CDR3 DNA sequence: TGTGCCAGTAGTGGGTCAGGCGGTCGAGAGACCCAGTACTTC. It encodes CASSGSGGRETQYF.

The V gene is TRBV10-2, the J gene TRBJ1-4; D is undetermined. The CDR3 consists of 13 residues. V was trimmed by 6 bases and J by 8 bases, leaving 13 bases between them. The germline V gene encodes CDR1 WSHSY and CDR2 SAAADI. The CDR3 reads CASRTVVGEKLFF. The CDR3 DNA follows: TGCGCCAGCAGAACAGTAGTAGGGGAAAAACTGTTTTTT.

Ten or more counts support this clone. This sequence joins TRBV27 and TRBJ2-1; D is ambiguous. V was clipped by 5 bases and J by 7 bases, with 18 bases between them. CDR1 and CDR2 (germline): MNHEY, SMNVEV (reference sequence). CDR3 size: 15 residues. The CDR3 region is CASSHPGSRGNEQFF. For the CDR3, the DNA is TGTGCCAGCAGTCACCCTGGTTCCCGCGGTAATGAGCAGTTCTTC.

This chain connects TRBV12-3 or TRBV12-4 to TRBJ2-1, with 8 bases lining up with TRBD2. The CDR3 has 13 residues. The V and J ends lost 4 bases and 9 bases, in that order; junction bases with no gene match: 5. The CDR3 bases are TGTGCCAGCAGTTCGGGGGGGCTTAGTGAGCAGTTCTTC. Translation gives CASSSGGLSEQFF.

The rearrangement links TRBV6-2 or TRBV6-3 to TRBJ2-3, with 7 bases fitting TRBD2. The CDR3 covers 15 residues. After removal of 5 bases from V and 2 bases from J, the junction contained 7 bases not matched to a gene. Germline V gene data show CDR1 as MNHEY and CDR2 as SVGEGT. CDR3 in DNA: TGTGCCAGCAGTCCCTCGGGACTATTCACAGATACGCAGTATTTT. Protein product: CASSPSGLFTDTQYF.

The chain employs TRBV7-2 and TRBJ2-4, with a weak D call TRBD2 (6 bases). The germline gives CDR1 SGHTA, CDR2 FQGNSA. The germline V and J ends were trimmed by 5 bases and 1 base, with 15 bases remaining between them. CDR3 length: 16 residues. CDR3 DNA: TGTGCCAGCAGCCAGGTAGCTAGCGACGCCAAAAACATTCAGTACTTC. Protein sequence: CASSQVASDAKNIQYF.

This chain uses TRBV5-1 with TRBJ2-1; 12 bases fit TRBD2. This CDR3 region has 18 residues. V lost 4 bases to trimming and J lost 8 bases; unmatched junction nucleotides: 16. The germline V gene has CDR1 SGHRS and CDR2 YFSETQ. This chain's CDR3 is CASSVPNPLAGGPDEQFF. In nucleotides, the CDR3 is TGCGCCAGCAGCGTCCCCAACCCTCTAGCGGGAGGGCCGGATGAGCAGTTCTTC.

This chain uses TRBV6-1 with TRBJ1-2, with D perhaps matching TRBD1 (6 bases). V was trimmed by 0 bases and J by 3 bases, leaving 11 bases between them. This CDR3 comprises 15 residues. CDR1 is MNHNS and CDR2 is SASEGT in the germline V gene. As DNA, the CDR3 is TGTGCCAGCAGTGAAGCATGGAGGACAGACTATGGCTACACCTTC. It translates to CASSEAWRTDYGYTF.

The CDR3 is CASSDTGVDGYTF. CDR3 DNA: TGTGCCAGCAGTGATACAGGGGTTGATGGCTACACCTTC. The V call is TRBV2, the J call TRBJ1-2, with 7 nucleotides matching TRBD1. This CDR3 contains 13 residues. The V gene end was trimmed by 3 bases and the J gene end by 6 bases; junction bases not matched to a gene: 4. Germline V gives CDR1 SNHLY, CDR2 FYNNEI.

The chain links TRBV18 to TRBJ2-4; no clear D. The CDR3 contains 14 residues. Germline CDR1 reads KGHSH; CDR2 reads LQKENI. Trimming left V 3 bases short and J 6 bases short, with 12 bases between. CDR3 amino acids: CASSPDLSLNIQYF. Here the CDR3 DNA reads TGTGCCAGCTCACCGGATCTAAGTCTAAACATTCAGTACTTC. Using reference TRBV18 and TRBJ2-4 for the parts outside the CDR3, the full variable domain is NAGVMQNPRHLVRRRGQEARLRCSPMKGHSHVYWYRQLPEEGLKFMVYLQKENIIDESGMPKERFSAEFPKEGPSILRIQQVVRGDSAAYFCASSPDLSLNIQYFGAGTRLSVL.

This chain uses TRBV7-2 with TRBJ2-3; TRBD2 agrees at 7 bases. The J segment lost 0 bases and the V segment lost 3 bases, leaving 9 bases of the junction unmatched. Germline loops: CDR1 SGHTA, CDR2 FQGNSA. The CDR3 spans 17 residues. In DNA form, the CDR3 reads TGTGCCAGCAGCTTCTCGGGGGGATCCATTAGCACAGATACGCAGTATTTT. Translating gives CASSFSGGSISTDTQYF.

Only a few counts were recorded for this clone. The chain's CDR3 is CASSLTYTANTEAFF. The CDR3 nucleotides read TGCGCCAGCAGCTTAACTTATACAGCTAACACTGAAGCTTTCTTT. V is TRBV5-1 and J is TRBJ1-1; D not resolved. Germline-derived CDR1 and CDR2 are SGHRS and YFSETQ. The germline V and J ends were trimmed by 2 bases and 2 bases, with 13 bases remaining between them. The CDR3 spans 15 residues.

The chain couples TRBV4-3 to TRBJ1-1, with D uncertain. The CDR3 length is 13 residues. The V end lost 1 base, the J end lost 9 bases, and 12 bases lay between the germline ends. Germline CDR1 LGHNA, CDR2 YSLEER. The CDR3 DNA sequence: TGCGCCAGCAGCCAAGGTTTACAGTTAAAAGCTTTCTTT. Its protein is CASSQGLQLKAFF.

This chain connects TRBV19 to TRBJ2-3; 8 bases fit TRBD2. Germline V gives CDR1 LNHDA, CDR2 SQIVND (reference sequence). Trimming took 5 bases from V and 2 from J; bases not matched to a gene: 15. The CDR3 loop spans 18 amino acids. This CDR3 is CASSPPPGRRGATDTQYF. CDR3 DNA: TGTGCCAGTAGTCCTCCACCGGGGAGGCGGGGGGCCACAGATACGCAGTATTTT.

The CDR3 sequence is CASSLTGQGNEKLFF. As DNA, the CDR3 is TGTGCCAGCAGCTTAACGGGACAGGGTAATGAAAAACTGTTTTTT. The V gene is TRBV7-2, the J gene TRBJ1-4; TRBD1 aligns across 9 bases. Germline loops: CDR1 SGHTA, CDR2 FQGNSA. CDR3 length equals 15 residues. Trimming took 2 bases from V and 4 from J; bases not matched to a gene: 2.

The J gene is TRBJ1-2, the V gene TRBV18; 10 positions match TRBD1. The CDR3 has 16 residues. The germline V gene encodes CDR1 KGHSH and CDR2 LQKENI. V lost 3 bases, J lost 4 bases, and 8 bases stayed unmatched. As DNA, the CDR3 is TGTGCCAGCTCACCCCGACAGGGGGCGGAGAGCTATGGCTACACCTTC. Amino acids: CASSPRQGAESYGYTF. The full variable domain, completed using reference TRBV18 and TRBJ1-2, is NAGVMQNPRHLVRRRGQEARLRCSPMKGHSHVYWYRQLPEEGLKFMVYLQKENIIDESGMPKERFSAEFPKEGPSILRIQQVVRGDSAAYFCASSPRQGAESYGYTFGSGTRLTVV.

J is TRBJ1-1 and V is TRBV7-9; tentative D call: TRBD1 (5 bases). CDR1 SEHNR and CDR2 FQNEAQ come from the germline V gene (reference sequence). Trimming removed 4 bases at V and 10 bases at J, with 19 bases between. The CDR3 has 14 amino acids. This CDR3 is CASSSDSGRGGAFF. The DNA for the CDR3 is TGTGCCAGCAGCTCTGACAGTGGGCGGGGTGGAGCTTTCTTT.

This chain uses TRBV7-2 with TRBJ2-2; D is unresolved. Per the germline V gene, CDR1 is SGHTA and CDR2 is FQGNSA. CDR3 length equals 15 residues. V was shortened by 2 bases and J by 0 bases, with 7 bases between the two germline ends. The CDR3 spells CASSLTISNTGELFF. The CDR3 bases are TGTGCCAGCAGCTTAACCATATCGAACACCGGGGAGCTGTTTTTT.